Below are 7 T cell receptor beta chains sequenced from a single sample in a study of T cells in Graves' hyperthyroidism and ophthalmopathy. From RNA transcripts, TCR beta CDR3 regions were amplified. The TCR CDR3 was amplified in a first-round RT-PCR using the HTBI primer set. TCRdb redid the calling of the multiplex PCR reads with MiXCR, one entry per CDR3 protein. The data contain hundreds of thousands of distinct CDR3 sequences, 20% of them singletons. The sequenced sample was blood. The receptor source for this set is a man aged 25-40 years with Graves' ophthalmopathy.

This clonotype was counted many times. This chain connects TRBV7-3 to TRBJ2-7, with D perhaps TRBD1 or TRBD2 (5 bases each). The length of the CDR3 is 14 residues. The V and J ends lost 4 bases and 6 bases respectively, with 16 bases between them. CDR1 is SGHTA, CDR2 FQGTGA, per germline. CDR3 in amino acids: CASSSSGTAAEQYF. CDR3 bases: TGTGCCAGCAGCTCATCCGGGACGGCCGCCGAGCAGTACTTC.

This clonotype showed up just a few times. The chain has TRBV7-3 and TRBJ1-1; TRBD1 aligns across 7 bases. Germline lookup yields CDR1 SGHTA and CDR2 FQGTGA. CDR3 length equals 16 residues. Unmatched junction bases numbered 8, after V lost 4 bases and J lost 0 bases. The CDR3 region is CASSSTGRVMNTEAFF. In DNA, the CDR3 is TGTGCCAGCAGCTCGACAGGGCGCGTCATGAACACTGAAGCTTTCTTT.

V and J are TRBV20-1 and TRBJ1-5; D perhaps matches TRBD1 (6 bases). In germline, CDR1 is DFQATT, CDR2 SNEGSKA (reference sequence). With 6 bases removed from V and 6 bases from J, the gap between germline ends came to 18 bases. This CDR3 contains 14 residues. This CDR3 is CSAKQGTAAQPQHF. The CDR3 nucleotides are TGCAGTGCAAAACAGGGAACGGCCGCTCAGCCCCAGCATTTT.

The chain recombines TRBV29-1 with TRBJ2-7, with D perhaps being TRBD1 or TRBD2 (5 bases each). The ends were cut back, 7 bases at V and 6 bases at J, with 19 bases in the middle. This CDR3 spans 13 amino acids. From germline, CDR1 is SQVTM and CDR2 ANQGSEA. CDR3 loop: CSARDGKRLEQYF. The CDR3 DNA sequence: TGCAGCGCCCGGGACGGGAAACGCCTCGAGCAGTACTTC.

The V gene is TRBV6-1, the J gene TRBJ1-5, with a possible D match to TRBD1 (5 bases). Germline CDR1 and CDR2: MNHNS and SASEGT. Trimming removed 6 bases at V and 7 bases at J, with 16 bases between. CDR3 length equals 14 residues. CDR3 in amino acids: CASSQDKRVQPQHF. The CDR3 bases are TGTGCCAGCAGCCAGGACAAGCGGGTCCAGCCCCAGCATTTT.

This clonotype was detected only a few times. In nucleotides, the CDR3 is TGTGCCAGCAGCCCCCGCGATGGGAGCACAGATACGCAGTATTTT. Protein sequence: CASSPRDGSTDTQYF. The rearrangement joins TRBV7-9 to TRBJ2-3; no definite D call. The germline V and J ends were trimmed by 5 bases and 0 bases, with 12 bases remaining between them. The CDR3 is 15 residues long. The germline V gene has CDR1 SEHNR and CDR2 FQNEAQ (reference sequence).

This chain links TRBV6-2 or TRBV6-3 with TRBJ2-3; possible D gene TRBD2, 6 bases. The CDR3 covers 13 residues. Trimming removed 3 bases from V and 3 bases from J, with 7 bases in between. The germline V gene encodes CDR1 MNHEY and CDR2 SVGEGT. The CDR3: CASSYRETDTQYF. Here the CDR3 DNA reads TGTGCCAGCAGTTATCGGGAGACAGATACGCAGTATTTT.